This T cell receptor beta chain emerged from a study of blood T cell repertoires in COVID-19. In the study overall: COVID-19 samples from acute and convalescent phases originated in the United States, Italy and Spain. The analysed material was cDNA or gDNA that came from T cells, B-cell-depleted T cells, or PBMCs.

This CDR3 has 18 residues. Germline V gives CDR1 LGHNA, CDR2 YSLEER. V was cut by 4 bases and J by 0 bases, with 22 bases left in between. Original analysis: Nucleated cell number was recorded as an estimate derived from reference gene primer amplification. Clones were sequenced by immunoSEQ multiplex PCR, and TCRdb holds only the in-frame ones, with some missing. The DNA was the basis for D and trimming; V, J and clone size are from that table. The sample consists of 250,000 to 350,000 clones, around 83% of them appearing once. The rearrangement links TRBV4-3 to TRBJ2-7; D is possibly TRBD2 (5 bases). Sequenced input: peripheral blood. The sequence derives from a woman aged 50 to 60 with acute or convalescent COVID-19. The CDR3 bases are TGCGCCAGCAGCCCCGGAGTGGTAAGCGGACCTCCCTCCTACGAGCAGTACTTC. Encoded protein: CASSPGVVSGPPSYEQYF.